The following is a T cell receptor beta chain sequence with its context. The CDR3 consists of 15 residues. CDR1 is MNHEY and CDR2 is SVGAGI in the germline V gene. Trimming at V came to 6 bases and at J to 4 bases, leaving 9 bases not matched to a gene. The PCR employed 60 Vbeta primers together with 13 Jbeta primers. Sequenced by immunoSEQ multiplex PCR; TCRdb stores in-frame clones only, minus some. In the table there are around 170,000 clones, 76% of which are singletons. This record belongs to a study of cytomegalovirus exposure and HLA in healthy donors. This TCR came from a man aged 18 to 35 in good health and CMV-seronegative. Sequenced: PBMCs. The V and J genes are TRBV6-5 and TRBJ1-2; TRBD1 matches 9 bases. CDR3 DNA sequence: TGTGCCAGCAGATCACCCGGGACAGGGCCCTATGGCTACACCTTC. This gives the protein CASRSPGTGPYGYTF.